This T cell receptor (beta chain) came from a study of beta chain features in type 1 diabetes. Looked up from germline, CDR1 is LGHNA and CDR2 is YSLEER. The ends were cut back, 4 bases at V and 5 bases at J, with 14 bases in the middle. The CDR3 contains 14 residues. Isolated RNA was reverse transcribed in full, so expressed TCRB transcripts were sequenced. Profiling relied on immunoSEQ multiplex PCR, and the TCRdb table lists in-frame clones only, not all of them. Altogether 400,000 to 500,000 clones are present, about 14% being singletons, with the ten largest covering roughly 0.038%. The source material was naive CD4+ T cells from blood. The chain recombines TRBV4-3 with TRBJ2-5; D may correspond to TRBD1 or TRBD2 (5 bases each). The TCR was taken from a man in his thirties or forties in good health. CDR3 DNA: TGCGCCAGCAGCCCCGATCCGGGGCCGGAGACCCAGTACTTC. Protein product: CASSPDPGPETQYF.